This T cell receptor beta chain is drawn from a study of T cell responses to AZD1222 COVID-19 vaccine. Findings and limits, study-wide: Dominant CD4 TCR responses targeted spike regions 160-218 and 743-854. Targets within unmutated variant regions were reportedly found for nearly half of spike-specific TCRs. Donors in the cohort were predominantly white British and more often female, and clonal diversity was possibly underestimated.

Measured with immunoSEQ multiplex PCR; TCRdb has only the in-frame clones, and not every one. This sample has around 150,000 clones, with 80% to 95% found just once. A remark on this clone: The antigen is not known.

CDR1 and CDR2 (germline): LNHDA, SQIVND (reference sequence). V gave up 3 bases and J gave up 5 bases; unmatched junction bases: 11. The CDR3 is 17 residues long. The J gene is TRBJ1-2, the V gene TRBV19, with 11 bases aligning to TRBD1. The TCR sequence derives from an adult who received the AZD1222 COVID-19 vaccine. The sample consisted of peripheral blood, taken 28 days after the second AZD1222 dose. The CDR3 is CASSIGTGGARGYGYTF. The CDR3, as DNA: TGTGCCAGTAGTATTGGGACAGGGGGTGCCCGAGGGTATGGCTACACCTTC.